The 29 T cell receptor beta chains below come from one sample, sequenced in a study of Ad26.COV2.S vaccination and SARS-CoV-2 variants. Clones were read by immunoSEQ multiplex PCR, and TCRdb kept only the in-frame ones, dropping some. The table records 300,000 to 350,000 clones, 90% of them present only once. The treatment: some 19 received Ad26.COV2.S at low or high dose, single or two shots; about 5 received placebo; per-sample allocation not given. Day 63 after the first injection of vaccine or placebo was the sampling time. Source: peripheral blood, taken in a trial of Ad26.COV2.S vaccine versus placebo. Source of these receptors: a person aged 18 to 59 who received the Ad26.COV2.S COVID-19 vaccine or a placebo.

The count of this clone is one. The V call is TRBV27, the J call TRBJ1-4; possibly TRBD1 for D (5 bases). The CDR3 totals 14 residues. In germline, CDR1 is MNHEY, CDR2 SMNVEV (reference sequence). Trimming shortened V by 3 bases and J by 8 bases, and 13 bases separated the two germline ends. The CDR3 protein is CASSFRVQGEKLFF. Written as DNA, the CDR3 is TGTGCCAGCAGTTTTCGGGTTCAGGGCGAAAAACTGTTTTTT.

This sequence joins TRBV9 and TRBJ2-2, with a possible D match to TRBD1 (6 bases). Trimming shortened V by 6 bases and J by 3 bases, and 15 bases separated the two germline ends. The CDR3 is 15 amino acids. In germline, CDR1 is SGDLS, CDR2 YYNGEE. The CDR3 here is CASTKQGSDTGELFF. The CDR3, as DNA: TGTGCCAGCACCAAACAGGGTTCTGACACCGGGGAGCTGTTTTTT.

The rearrangement joins TRBV18 to TRBJ2-5, with D possibly matching TRBD1 (5 bases). CDR3 length: 14 amino acids. The germline V gene encodes CDR1 KGHSH and CDR2 LQKENI. Trimming left V 5 bases short and J 5 bases short, with 15 bases between. CDR3 nucleotides: TGTGCCAGCTCAATTAACGGCAGGGCGGAGACCCAGTACTTC. It encodes CASSINGRAETQYF.

The chain links TRBV7-2 to TRBJ2-1; 9 bases align to TRBD2. V lost 2 bases to trimming and J lost 0 bases; unmatched junction nucleotides: 8. Germline V gives CDR1 SGHTA, CDR2 FQGNSA. The CDR3 has 18 amino acids. The CDR3 loop is CASSLTRTSESSYNEQFF. The CDR3 DNA reads as TGTGCCAGCAGCTTAACTAGGACTAGCGAGAGCTCCTACAATGAGCAGTTCTTC.

V usage is TRBV5-1 and J usage is TRBJ2-3; perhaps TRBD1 as D (5 bases). CDR3 length: 19 amino acids. Germline assignment: CDR1 SGHRS and CDR2 YFSETQ. The V gene lost 4 bases and the J gene lost 2 bases, with 26 bases spanning the gap. CDR3 residues: CASSQGWVFRYGNTDTQYF. The CDR3 region has the DNA TGCGCCAGCAGCCAGGGCTGGGTGTTTAGGTACGGTAACACAGATACGCAGTATTTT.

The V call is TRBV4-3, the J call TRBJ1-1; maybe TRBD1 (5 bases). This CDR3 is built from 14 residues. V gave up 4 bases and J gave up 5 bases, with 14 bases separating them. The germline V gene encodes CDR1 LGHNA and CDR2 YSLEER. Here the CDR3 reads CASSPEAGRTEAFF. In nucleotides, the CDR3 is TGCGCCAGCAGCCCCGAGGCAGGGAGGACTGAAGCTTTCTTT.

The rearrangement uses TRBV7-9 and TRBJ1-2; 7 bases are a match to TRBD1. V gave up 8 bases and J gave up 3 bases; unmatched junction bases: 15. The CDR3 length is 16 residues. CDR1 SEHNR and CDR2 FQNEAQ come from the germline V gene (reference sequence). CDR3 nucleotide sequence: TGTGCCAGCGGAAATTTACAGGGGACCATGGACTATGGCTACACCTTC. Protein sequence: CASGNLQGTMDYGYTF. Full variable domain (outside the CDR3, taken from reference TRBV7-9 and TRBJ1-2): DTGVSQNPRHKITKRGQNVTFRCDPISEHNRLYWYRQTLGQGPEFLTYFQNEAQLEKSRLLSDRFSAERPKGSFSTLEIQRTEQGDSAMYLCASGNLQGTMDYGYTFGSGTRLTVV.

V gene TRBV5-6 combines with J gene TRBJ1-1; no clear D gene. Trimming cost V 3 bases and J 5 bases, with 14 bases left between them. Germline lookup yields CDR1 SGHDT and CDR2 YYEEEE. The CDR3 is 14 residues long. The CDR3 loop reads CASSYATQWTEAFF. The CDR3 DNA sequence: TGTGCCAGCAGCTACGCTACTCAGTGGACTGAAGCTTTCTTT.

This chain joins TRBV5-1 and TRBJ2-2; D uncertain. V lost 0 bases and J 2 bases, leaving 8 bases between the germline ends. The CDR3 sequence is 15 residues long. The germline V gene has CDR1 SGHRS and CDR2 YFSETQ. CDR3: CASSLGTVNTGELFF. The CDR3 bases are TGCGCCAGCAGCTTGGGGACGGTAAACACCGGGGAGCTGTTTTTT. The full variable domain, rest sourced from reference TRBV5-1 and TRBJ2-2, is KAGVTQTPRYLIKTRGQQVTLSCSPISGHRSVSWYQQTPGQGLQFLFEYFSETQRNKGNFPGRFSGRQFSNSRSEMNVSTLELGDSALYLCASSLGTVNTGELFFGEGSRLTVL.

The rearrangement uses TRBV27 and TRBJ2-1; D uncertain. Trimming left V 4 bases short and J 7 bases short, with 8 bases between. The CDR3 runs 12 residues. Germline V lookup: CDR1 MNHEY, CDR2 SMNVEV (reference sequence). The CDR3 spells CASSSLGNEQFF. The CDR3 region has the DNA TGTGCCAGCAGTTCCCTGGGGAATGAGCAGTTCTTC.

The chain combines TRBV7-2 with TRBJ1-3, with TRBD1 identical over 7 bases. Germline CDR1 and CDR2: SGHTA and FQGNSA. This CDR3 region has 19 residues. The J segment lost 1 base and the V segment lost 1 base, leaving 13 bases of the junction unmatched. CDR3 protein: CASSLGGQRPEISGNTIYF. In DNA, the CDR3 is TGTGCCAGCAGCTTAGGGGGACAGCGCCCAGAAATTTCTGGAAACACCATATATTTT.

The J gene is TRBJ2-1, the V gene TRBV7-9, with D maybe TRBD1 (6 bases). CDR3 length: 13 amino acids. V was shortened by 6 bases and J by 5 bases, with 11 bases between the two germline ends. Per germline, CDR1 SEHNR and CDR2 FQNEAQ (reference sequence). The CDR3 bases are TGTGCCAGCAGGGACAGATCTAACAATGAGCAGTTCTTC. It yields the protein CASRDRSNNEQFF.

As regards this clone: Other DNA sequences in this specimen translate into the identical CDR3. The CDR3 bases are TGTGCCAGCAGTTTGGGGCTTGGCTACACCTTC. Translated, it gives CASSLGLGYTF. The genes are TRBV28 and TRBJ1-2; TRBD1 is a possible D gene (5 bases). Germline CDR1 is MDHEN and CDR2 is SYDVKM. This CDR3 is 11 amino acids long. The germline V and J ends were trimmed by 3 bases and 7 bases, with 6 bases remaining between them.

The chain recombines TRBV30 with TRBJ1-1, with D unresolved. The V gene's germline CDR1 is GTSNPN and CDR2 SVGIG (reference sequence). V was clipped by 0 bases and J by 7 bases, with 18 bases between them. This CDR3 region has 15 residues. This chain's CDR3 is CAWSVRVLGQNEAFF. The CDR3 DNA follows: TGTGCCTGGAGTGTACGTGTTTTAGGCCAGAATGAAGCTTTCTTT.

The V and J genes are TRBV4-3 and TRBJ1-2; D unresolved. V was cut by 1 base and J by 6 bases, with 9 bases left in between. The CDR3 is 13 amino acids. Germline V gene data show CDR1 as LGHNA and CDR2 as YSLEER. CDR3 DNA: TGCGCCAGCAGCCAAGGGACGAGGGATGGCTACACCTTC. Translating gives CASSQGTRDGYTF.

V and J are TRBV28 and TRBJ2-7, with 9 positions matching TRBD1. The CDR3 is 14 amino acids. Germline lookup yields CDR1 MDHEN and CDR2 SYDVKM. J gave up 5 bases and V 8 bases, and 10 bases lay outside the gene matches. The CDR3 DNA reads as TGTGCCAGCGGCTACACAGGGGGCGTCGACGAGCAGTACGTC. It yields the protein CASGYTGGVDEQYV.

The rearrangement links TRBV7-9 to TRBJ2-5; the match to TRBD2 covers 10 bases. Germline CDR1 and CDR2: SEHNR and FQNEAQ (reference sequence). With 3 bases clipped from V and 5 bases from J, the junction kept 6 bases outside the gene matches. The CDR3 has 15 amino acids. The CDR3 reads CASSFGLAVKETQYF. In nucleotides, the CDR3 is TGTGCCAGCAGCTTCGGACTAGCGGTGAAGGAGACCCAGTACTTC.

This chain joins TRBV6-2 or TRBV6-3 and TRBJ2-1, with D maybe TRBD1 (6 bases). CDR1 and CDR2 from the germline V gene are MNHEY and SVGEGT. The CDR3 spans 19 residues. V lost 3 bases and J lost 1, with 22 bases in between. The CDR3 DNA follows: TGTGCCAGCAGTTATATCCGTTCGACAGGCCCACCTTCCTACAATGAGCAGTTCTTC. It specifies CASSYIRSTGPPSYNEQFF.

The chain links TRBV29-1 to TRBJ2-7, with 13 bases aligning to TRBD2. Germline V gene sequence: CDR1 SQVTM, CDR2 ANQGSEA. This CDR3 spans 17 amino acids. The trim removed 6 bases at V and 1 base at J, leaving 12 bases unmatched. In nucleotides, the CDR3 is TGCAGCGTGACGGGACTAGCGGGGTACTTAAATTCCTACGAGCAGTACTTC. As protein: CSVTGLAGYLNSYEQYF.

CDR3 in DNA: TGTGCCAGTGTGGGACAGCGAAAGGCGGATACGCAGTATTTT. This sequence encodes CASVGQRKADTQYF. V and J are TRBV28 and TRBJ2-3, with 7 bases identical to TRBD1. The CDR3 has 14 amino acids. Germline CDR1 and CDR2: MDHEN and SYDVKM. V lost 9 bases and J lost 6; bases outside the gene matches: 12.

The V call is TRBV5-8, the J call TRBJ1-1; no clear D. V was pared by 4 bases and J by 1 base, with 17 bases between. Germline CDR1 is SGHTS and CDR2 is YDEGEE. CDR3 length: 16 residues. This CDR3 reads CASSHEMTSGNTEAFF. DNA of the CDR3: TGTGCCAGCAGCCACGAAATGACATCCGGGAACACTGAAGCTTTCTTT. The full variable domain, its missing parts supplied by reference TRBV5-8 and TRBJ1-1, is EAGVTQSPTHLIKTRGQQATLRCSPISGHTSVYWYQQALGLGLQFLLWYDEGEERNRGNFPPRFSGRQFPNYSSELNVNALELEDSALYLCASSHEMTSGNTEAFFGQGTRLTVV.

The genes are TRBV25-1 and TRBJ1-2; perhaps TRBD1 as D (6 bases). V shed 9 bases and J shed 3 bases, with 14 bases lying between them. This CDR3 has 13 residues. CDR1 is MGHDK, CDR2 SYGVNS, per germline. In nucleotides, the CDR3 is TGTGCCAGTGTGGGGGCGGCGGACTATGGCTACACCTTC. Translating gives CASVGAADYGYTF.

The V and J genes are TRBV18 and TRBJ2-1; no clear D gene. The germline V and J ends were trimmed by 2 bases and 8 bases, with 4 bases remaining between them. CDR1 and CDR2 from the germline V gene are KGHSH and LQKENI. The CDR3 covers 11 residues. CDR3 sequence: CASSPKDEQFF. CDR3 sequence (DNA): TGTGCCAGCTCACCAAAGGATGAGCAGTTCTTC.

This chain links TRBV5-1 with TRBJ2-7; D ambiguous. Trimming pared 4 bases from V and 5 bases from J, leaving 13 bases between. Germline values: CDR1 SGHRS, CDR2 YFSETQ. There are 13 residues in the CDR3. For the CDR3, the DNA is TGCGCCAGCAGCCCACTTTTAGGTAACGAGCAGTACTTC. Its translation is CASSPLLGNEQYF.

CDR3 in amino acids: CASTPKREARSIQEETQYF. Here the CDR3 DNA reads TGTGCCAGTACACCCAAGCGGGAGGCCAGGTCCATCCAGGAAGAGACCCAGTACTTC. The chain joins TRBV27 to TRBJ2-5; 9 bases match TRBD2. This CDR3 has 19 amino acids. From germline, CDR1 is MNHEY and CDR2 SMNVEV (reference sequence). V was pared by 9 bases and J by 3 bases, with 23 bases of the junction left unmatched.

DNA of the CDR3: TGTGCCAGCAGCCCAGATATCGGGGGCCTGGATGAGCAGTTCTTC. It is translated as CASSPDIGGLDEQFF. The chain joins TRBV7-8 to TRBJ2-1; either TRBD1 or TRBD2 may supply D (6 bases each). The germline V gene has CDR1 SGHVS and CDR2 FQNEAQ. Trimming took 5 bases from V and 8 from J, leaving 19 bases between them. This CDR3 has 15 residues.

The chain uses TRBV13 and TRBJ2-7; D may be TRBD2 (5 bases). The CDR3 has 12 amino acids. Germline assignment: CDR1 PRHDT and CDR2 FYEKMQ (reference sequence). V lost 4 bases, J lost 6 bases, and 10 bases lay in between. The CDR3 bases are TGTGCCAGCAGCTGGGGTCGGGGCGAGCAGTACTTC. Protein: CASSWGRGEQYF.

The chain is built from TRBV19 and TRBJ2-6; D is unresolved. Trimming shortened V by 6 bases and J by 1 base, and 10 bases separated the two germline ends. Germline V gene lookup returns CDR1 LNHDA and CDR2 SQIVND (reference sequence). The CDR3 runs to 15 residues. The CDR3 DNA reads as TGTGCCAGTAGCCCTTCATTATCTGGGGCCAACGTCCTGACTTTC. It yields the protein CASSPSLSGANVLTF.

This chain uses TRBV19 with TRBJ2-3, with D perhaps matching TRBD2 (6 bases). The CDR3 runs 14 residues. Germline V gene lookup returns CDR1 LNHDA and CDR2 SQIVND (reference sequence). With 3 bases removed from V and 6 bases from J, the gap between germline ends came to 13 bases. CDR3 coding DNA: TGTGCCAGTAGTATGGGGGAGGCTGGGGATACGCAGTATTTT. Protein sequence: CASSMGEAGDTQYF.